Presented here are 17 T cell receptor beta chains from one specimen sequenced in a study of blood T cell repertoires in COVID-19. This table comes from immunoSEQ multiplex PCR, and its TCRdb copy is limited to in-frame clones, with some not included. The sample includes about 190,000 clones, approximately 80% of them seen just once. The source material was peripheral blood. Receptor source: a man in his forties or fifties who had recovered from COVID-19.

The V and J genes are TRBV28 and TRBJ1-1; 9 positions match TRBD1. V lost 5 bases and J lost 5; bases outside the gene matches: 9. In germline, CDR1 is MDHEN, CDR2 SYDVKM. The CDR3 has 15 amino acids. This chain's CDR3 is CASSGSGTGWTEAFF. The CDR3 bases are TGTGCCAGCAGTGGATCCGGGACAGGGTGGACTGAAGCTTTCTTT.

This clone was recorded a few times. The chain carries TRBV2 and TRBJ2-5; weak D call: TRBD2 (5 bases). The CDR3 has 13 residues. V was clipped by 3 bases and J by 2 bases, with 7 bases between them. In germline, CDR1 is SNHLY, CDR2 FYNNEI. The CDR3 protein is CASSDGVQETQYF. The CDR3 DNA reads as TGTGCCAGCAGTGACGGGGTACAAGAGACCCAGTACTTC.

The rearrangement links TRBV20-1 to TRBJ2-3, with D unclear. Trimming left V 5 bases short and J 0 bases short, with 3 bases between. CDR1 and CDR2 (germline): DFQATT, SNEGSKA (reference sequence). This CDR3 has 11 residues. The CDR3 nucleotides are TGCAGTGCTCGTAGCACAGATACGCAGTATTTT. Amino acid sequence: CSARSTDTQYF.

The chain uses TRBV11-1 and TRBJ2-3, with D tentatively TRBD2 (6 bases). The CDR3 has 15 amino acids. In germline, CDR1 is SGHAT, CDR2 FQDESV (reference sequence). The germline V and J ends were trimmed by 1 base and 4 bases, with 12 bases remaining between them. The CDR3 coding sequence is TGTGCCAGCAGCTTAGTAGGGCTAGCGTCAGATACGCAGTATTTT. It specifies CASSLVGLASDTQYF.

The rearrangement links TRBV2 to TRBJ2-5; D unclear. The germline V gene has CDR1 SNHLY and CDR2 FYNNEI. CDR3 length: 11 residues. Trimming left V 8 bases short and J 2 bases short, with 6 bases between. The CDR3 sequence: CASGVQETQYF. Here the CDR3 DNA reads TGTGCCAGCGGAGTTCAAGAGACCCAGTACTTC.

The rearrangement uses TRBV5-1 and TRBJ2-1; possible D gene TRBD2, 6 bases. The germline gives CDR1 SGHRS, CDR2 YFSETQ. CDR3 size: 15 residues. Trimming cost V 0 bases and J 7 bases, with 14 bases left between them. CDR3: CASSLDVAGRNEQFF. The CDR3 bases are TGCGCCAGCAGCTTGGATGTAGCAGGGAGGAATGAGCAGTTCTTC.

A single count supports this clone. This rearrangement joins TRBV11-2 to TRBJ2-1; D unclear. The CDR3 extends over 14 amino acids. Germline assignment: CDR1 SGHAT and CDR2 FQNNGV. Between the trimmed V and J ends, which lost 0 bases and 3 bases, there was a span of 6 bases. Written as DNA, the CDR3 is TGTGCCAGCAGCTTAGAAGCGCTCTACAATGAGCAGTTCTTC. Amino acid sequence: CASSLEALYNEQFF.

The chain joins TRBV28 to TRBJ2-5; no definite D call. The CDR3 is made up of 12 amino acids. Germline V CDR1 and CDR2: MDHEN, SYDVKM. Trimming took 6 bases from V and 2 from J, leaving 7 bases between them. CDR3 coding DNA: TGTGCCAGCAGCCCACAGCAAGAGACCCAGTACTTC. Translation: CASSPQQETQYF.

This chain links TRBV27 with TRBJ2-7; no reliable D call. Trimming took 6 bases from V and 4 from J, leaving 19 bases between them. This CDR3 has 15 amino acids. The V gene's germline CDR1 is MNHEY and CDR2 SMNVEV (reference sequence). The CDR3 reads CASRLYPIVGYEQYF. Here the CDR3 DNA reads TGTGCCAGCAGACTATACCCTATCGTTGGGTACGAGCAGTACTTC.

The chain employs TRBV11-1 and TRBJ1-5; 10 nucleotides agree with TRBD1. There are 15 residues in the CDR3. Germline loops: CDR1 SGHAT, CDR2 FQDESV (reference sequence). V gave up 5 bases and J gave up 0 bases; unmatched junction bases: 1. The CDR3 DNA sequence: TGTGCCAGCAGCAGGGACAGGGGTAGCAATCAGCCCCAGCATTTT. This translates into CASSRDRGSNQPQHF. Full variable domain (missing parts from reference TRBV11-1 and TRBJ1-5): EAEVAQSPRYKITEKSQAVAFWCDPISGHATLYWYRQILGQGPELLVQFQDESVVDDSQLPKDRFSAERLKGVDSTLKIQPAELGDSAMYLCASSRDRGSNQPQHFGDGTRLSIL.

CDR3 amino acids: CAAGRQSNEKLFF. DNA for the CDR3: TGTGCCGCCGGAAGACAGTCTAATGAAAAACTGTTTTTT. J is TRBJ1-4 and V is TRBV30; possibly TRBD1 for D (5 bases). The CDR3 has 13 residues. CDR1 is GTSNPN and CDR2 is SVGIG in the germline V gene (reference sequence). V was shortened by 8 bases and J by 3 bases, with 13 bases between the two germline ends.

The chain uses TRBV25-1 and TRBJ2-3; 11 bases agree with TRBD2. The CDR3 runs 15 residues. CDR1 is MGHDK, CDR2 SYGVNS, per germline. V was pared by 6 bases and J by 2 bases, with 4 bases of the junction left unmatched. The CDR3 spells CASRVAGGPTDTQYF. The CDR3 coding sequence is TGTGCCAGCAGAGTAGCGGGAGGGCCCACAGATACGCAGTATTTT.

The CDR3 nucleotides read TGTGCCAGCAGCCCTTCGATTATCCGGGACAGGGGGATTACCGGGGAGCTGTTTTTT. Protein sequence: CASSPSIIRDRGITGELFF. The chain carries TRBV4-2 and TRBJ2-2, with TRBD1 identical over 11 bases. CDR1 is LGHNA and CDR2 is YNFKEQ in the germline V gene. The CDR3 covers 19 residues. J was trimmed by 5 bases and V by 4 bases; bases with no gene match: 15.

The rearrangement uses TRBV5-1 and TRBJ2-3; possibly TRBD2 for D (5 bases). Germline V gives CDR1 SGHRS, CDR2 YFSETQ. This CDR3 region has 15 residues. With 2 bases removed from V and 3 bases from J, the gap between germline ends came to 13 bases. The chain's CDR3 is CASSFQPAVTDTQYF. CDR3 DNA sequence: TGCGCCAGCAGCTTTCAACCAGCGGTGACAGATACGCAGTATTTT.

CDR3 sequence (DNA): TGCGCCAGCAGCCAAGTACAGACAGGGTTTAATGAAAAACTGTTTTTT. Protein product: CASSQVQTGFNEKLFF. The chain uses TRBV4-1 and TRBJ1-4, with TRBD1 identical over 7 bases. CDR3 size: 16 residues. Germline lookup yields CDR1 MGHRA and CDR2 YSYEKL. Germline trimming cut 1 base from V and 4 bases from J; bases unmatched to any gene: 6.

The chain employs TRBV7-8 and TRBJ2-5, with TRBD1 matching 7 bases. Trimming removed 4 bases from V and 2 bases from J; junction bases left unmatched: 16. This CDR3 contains 18 residues. CDR1 and CDR2 from the germline V gene are SGHVS and FQNEAQ. The CDR3 DNA reads as TGTGCCAGCAGCTCCAGTAGTATTAACACAGGGGCTCAAGAGACCCAGTACTTC. It yields the protein CASSSSSINTGAQETQYF.

This chain connects TRBV28 to TRBJ2-7; perhaps TRBD2 as D (5 bases). CDR1 MDHEN and CDR2 SYDVKM come from the germline V gene. The germline V and J ends were trimmed by 6 bases and 6 bases, with 21 bases remaining between them. The CDR3 runs 15 residues. CDR3 sequence: CASSVTNGNYFEQYF. CDR3 DNA: TGTGCCAGCAGCGTCACTAACGGGAACTACTTCGAGCAGTACTTC.